This entry lists 15 T cell receptor beta chains sequenced from one sample in a study of blood T cell repertoires in COVID-19. The table came from immunoSEQ multiplex PCR; TCRdb's copy has only in-frame clones and leaves some out. Among more than 300,000 clones listed, around 86% were seen once. The material sequenced was PBMCs or T cells enriched from blood (not recorded which). These receptor sequences come from a woman in her 50s who had recovered from COVID-19.

The chain links TRBV12-3 or TRBV12-4 to TRBJ1-2, with no clear D. This CDR3 has 13 amino acids. Trimming cost V 3 bases and J 3 bases, with 8 bases left between them. CDR3 region: CASSLYRDYGYTF. DNA for the CDR3: TGTGCCAGCAGTTTGTACAGAGACTATGGCTACACCTTC.

The chain combines TRBV3-1 (or the pseudogene TRBV3-2) with TRBJ1-5; D may be TRBD1 (6 bases). This CDR3 is 14 amino acids long. V dropped 1 base and J dropped 5 bases, with 9 bases sitting between them. Germline V CDR1 and CDR2: LGHDT, YNNKEL (reference sequence). The CDR3 DNA reads TGTGCCAGCAGCCAAGTGGCAGGGGATCAGCCCCAGCATTTT. Translating gives CASSQVAGDQPQHF.

The chain has TRBV21-1 and TRBJ1-5; TRBD1, the table's D call, lacks a check against the DNA. TRBV21-1 is a documented pseudogene. There are 17 residues in the CDR3. CDR3 residues: CASSNAYGTGSNQPQHF. CDR3 in DNA: TGTGCCAGCAGCAACGCGTATGGGACAGGGAGCAATCAGCCCCAGCATTTT.

Points on this clone: Other DNA sequences from this sample encode an identical CDR3 as well. The chain employs TRBV10-2 and TRBJ2-3; D uncertain. V was trimmed by 0 bases and J by 0 bases, leaving 7 bases between them. Germline V lookup: CDR1 WSHSY, CDR2 SAAADI. The CDR3 totals 15 residues. The CDR3 bases are TGCGCCAGCAGTGAGTCCCCTACTAGCACAGATACGCAGTATTTT. Translating gives CASSESPTSTDTQYF.

The V call is TRBV5-1, the J call TRBJ2-1; the match to TRBD2 covers 15 bases. The V gene end was trimmed by 4 bases and the J gene end by 8 bases; junction bases not matched to a gene: 10. CDR1 SGHRS and CDR2 YFSETQ come from the germline V gene. This CDR3 is built from 17 residues. The CDR3 sequence is CASSRPGLAGGGDEQFF. The CDR3 DNA reads TGCGCCAGCAGCAGGCCGGGACTAGCGGGAGGTGGTGATGAGCAGTTCTTC.

The rearrangement uses TRBV5-4 and TRBJ2-3; 7 bases agree with TRBD2. The V and J ends lost 0 bases and 6 bases, in that order; junction bases with no gene match: 4. The CDR3 is made up of 14 amino acids. Germline V gene sequence: CDR1 SGHNT, CDR2 YYREEE (reference sequence). The CDR3 sequence is CASSLELAEDTQYF. The CDR3 DNA follows: TGTGCCAGCAGCTTGGAGCTAGCGGAGGATACGCAGTATTTT.

The V and J genes are TRBV7-9 and TRBJ2-1; the match to TRBD1 covers 9 bases. The CDR3 runs 14 residues. V was pared by 8 bases and J by 8 bases, with 10 bases of the junction left unmatched. From germline, CDR1 is SEHNR and CDR2 FQNEAQ (reference sequence). This CDR3 is CASHDGQGRDEQFF. In DNA, the CDR3 is TGTGCCAGCCATGACGGACAGGGGAGGGATGAGCAGTTCTTC.

As DNA, the CDR3 is TGTGCCAGCAGCATCAATCAGGGGAAGAACACTGAAGCTTTCTTT. The encoded protein is CASSINQGKNTEAFF. The chain couples TRBV9 to TRBJ1-1, with D possibly being TRBD1 (6 bases). In germline, CDR1 is SGDLS, CDR2 YYNGEE. The CDR3 extends over 15 amino acids. The V end was cut by 4 bases, the J end by 1 base, with 14 bases between.

This clone appeared once. J is TRBJ2-2 and V is TRBV5-6; TRBD1 might be the D (5 bases). Trimming shortened V by 2 bases and J by 2 bases, and 13 bases separated the two germline ends. There are 16 residues in the CDR3. Germline values: CDR1 SGHDT, CDR2 YYEEEE. CDR3 protein: CASSFLTATNTGELFF. The CDR3 DNA reads TGTGCCAGCAGCTTTCTGACAGCAACTAACACCGGGGAGCTGTTTTTT.

The chain carries TRBV14 and TRBJ1-1; D may be TRBD1 (5 bases). This CDR3 has 14 residues. With 4 bases removed from V and 4 bases from J, the gap between germline ends came to 13 bases. The germline V gene has CDR1 SGHDN and CDR2 FVKESK. This CDR3 is CASSRQTGGTEAFF. CDR3 coding DNA: TGTGCCAGCAGCCGCCAGACCGGGGGCACTGAAGCTTTCTTT. The whole variable domain, filled in from reference TRBV14 and TRBJ1-1, reads EAGVTQFPSHSVIEKGQTVTLRCDPISGHDNLYWYRRVMGKEIKFLLHFVKESKQDESGMPNNRFLAERTGGTYSTLKVQPAELEDSGVYFCASSRQTGGTEAFFGQGTRLTVV.

V is TRBV6-6 and J is TRBJ1-2, with a tentative D call TRBD1 (6 bases). V was trimmed by 5 bases and J by 7 bases, leaving 14 bases between them. The CDR3 extends over 13 amino acids. CDR1 MNHNY and CDR2 SVGAGI come from the germline V gene (reference sequence). The CDR3 sequence is CASSPSQGLGYTF. As DNA, the CDR3 is TGTGCCAGCAGTCCGTCACAGGGTCTTGGCTACACCTTC.

This rearrangement joins TRBV30 to TRBJ2-1; no reliable D call. The germline V and J ends were trimmed by 0 bases and 8 bases, with 8 bases remaining between them. CDR1 and CDR2 from the germline V gene are GTSNPN and SVGIG (reference sequence). There are 12 residues in the CDR3. The CDR3 nucleotides read TGTGCCTGGAGTGTAGGAGTTCATGAGCAGTTCTTC. Protein product: CAWSVGVHEQFF. Complete variable domain (other parts from reference TRBV30 and TRBJ2-1): SQTIHQWPATLVQPVGSPLSLECTVEGTSNPNLYWYRQAAGRGLQLLFYSVGIGQISSEVPQNLSASRPQDRQFILSSKKLLLSDSGFYLCAWSVGVHEQFFGPGTRLTVL.

This sequence joins TRBV19 and TRBJ2-1; D unclear. The CDR3 runs 14 residues. V was trimmed by 3 bases and J by 5 bases, leaving 11 bases between them. CDR1 and CDR2 (germline): LNHDA, SQIVND (reference sequence). This CDR3 is CASSIPVPNNEQFF. DNA for the CDR3: TGTGCCAGTAGTATCCCAGTGCCAAACAATGAGCAGTTCTTC.

This rearrangement joins TRBV9 to TRBJ2-1; 8 bases match TRBD1. The CDR3 has 13 residues. CDR1 SGDLS and CDR2 YYNGEE come from the germline V gene. After removal of 4 bases from V and 6 bases from J, the junction contained 3 bases not matched to a gene. As DNA, the CDR3 is TGTGCCAGCAGCACGGACAGGGTCAATGAGCAGTTCTTC. It encodes CASSTDRVNEQFF.

The chain couples TRBV7-2 to TRBJ1-1, with D perhaps matching TRBD1 (6 bases). Germline CDR1 is SGHTA and CDR2 is FQGNSA. Trimming stripped 1 base from V and 6 bases from J, with 9 bases between. This CDR3 has 13 amino acids. The CDR3, as DNA: TGTGCCAGCAGCTTAGACAGGGTCGCTGAAGCTTTCTTT. Its translation: CASSLDRVAEAFF. The full variable domain, rest sourced from reference TRBV7-2 and TRBJ1-1, is GAGVSQSPSNKVTEKGKDVELRCDPISGHTALYWYRQSLGQGLEFLIYFQGNSAPDKSGLPSDRFSAERTGGSVSTLTIQRTQQEDSAVYLCASSLDRVAEAFFGQGTRLTVV.